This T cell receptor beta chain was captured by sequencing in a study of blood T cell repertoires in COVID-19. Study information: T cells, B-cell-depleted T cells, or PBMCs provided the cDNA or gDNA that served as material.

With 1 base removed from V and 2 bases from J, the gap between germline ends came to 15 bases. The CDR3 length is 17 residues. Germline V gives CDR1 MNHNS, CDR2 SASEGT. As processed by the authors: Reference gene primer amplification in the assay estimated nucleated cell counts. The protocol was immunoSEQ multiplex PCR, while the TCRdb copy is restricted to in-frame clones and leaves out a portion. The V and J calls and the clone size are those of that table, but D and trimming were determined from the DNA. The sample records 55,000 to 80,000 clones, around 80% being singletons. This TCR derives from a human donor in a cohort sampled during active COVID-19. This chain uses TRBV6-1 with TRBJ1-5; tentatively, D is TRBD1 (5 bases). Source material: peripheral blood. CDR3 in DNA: TGTGCCAGCAGTGAAGTGGGGAGGGGTAGGGGCAATCAGCCCCAGCATTTT. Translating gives CASSEVGRGRGNQPQHF.